This TCR beta chain was sequenced during a study of T cell changes during pregnancy in multiple sclerosis. Produced via immunoSEQ multiplex PCR; TCRdb's table is partial and in-frame only. The sample consists of over 70,000 clones, 90% to 95% of them appearing once. Germline V CDR1 and CDR2: LNHNV, YYDKDF (reference sequence). The CDR3 runs to 15 residues. With 7 bases clipped from V and 4 bases from J, the junction kept 10 bases outside the gene matches. V gene TRBV15 combines with J gene TRBJ2-1; 7 nucleotides match TRBD2. Material: peripheral blood, obtained in the first trimester of pregnancy. The TCR originated in a female donor with multiple sclerosis, enrolled in a pregnancy study. The CDR3 protein is CATTARSGEYNEQFF. The DNA of the CDR3 is TGTGCCACCACCGCTCGGAGCGGGGAATACAATGAGCAGTTCTTC.